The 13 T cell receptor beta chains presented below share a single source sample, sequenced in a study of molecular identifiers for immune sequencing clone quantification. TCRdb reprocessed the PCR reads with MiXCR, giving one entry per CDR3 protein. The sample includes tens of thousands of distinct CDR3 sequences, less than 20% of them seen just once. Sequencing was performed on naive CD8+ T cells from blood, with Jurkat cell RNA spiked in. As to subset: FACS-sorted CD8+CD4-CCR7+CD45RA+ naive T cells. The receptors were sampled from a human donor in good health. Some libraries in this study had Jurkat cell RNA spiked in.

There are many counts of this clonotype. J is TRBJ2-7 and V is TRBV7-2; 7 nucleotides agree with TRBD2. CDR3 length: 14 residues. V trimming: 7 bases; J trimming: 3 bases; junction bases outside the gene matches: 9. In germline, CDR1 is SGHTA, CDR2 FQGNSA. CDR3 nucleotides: TGTGCCAGCAAGGCCCGGCGGGAGTTCTACGAGCAGTACTTC. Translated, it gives CASKARREFYEQYF.

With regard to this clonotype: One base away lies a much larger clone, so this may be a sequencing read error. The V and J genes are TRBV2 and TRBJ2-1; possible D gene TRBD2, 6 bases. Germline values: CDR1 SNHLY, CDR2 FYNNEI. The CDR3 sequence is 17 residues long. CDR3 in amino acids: CASSDPLEEGPYNERFF. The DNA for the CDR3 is TGTGCCAGCAGTGATCCTCTTGAGGAGGGCCCCTACAATGAGCGGTTCTTC.

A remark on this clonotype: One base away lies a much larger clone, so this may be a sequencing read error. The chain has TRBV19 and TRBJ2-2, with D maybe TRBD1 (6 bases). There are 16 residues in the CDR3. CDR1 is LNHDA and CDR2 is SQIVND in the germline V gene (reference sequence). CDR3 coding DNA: TGTGCCAGCCGGGACATATCCCGAGGGAACACCGGGGAGCTGCTTTTT. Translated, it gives CASRDISRGNTGELLF.

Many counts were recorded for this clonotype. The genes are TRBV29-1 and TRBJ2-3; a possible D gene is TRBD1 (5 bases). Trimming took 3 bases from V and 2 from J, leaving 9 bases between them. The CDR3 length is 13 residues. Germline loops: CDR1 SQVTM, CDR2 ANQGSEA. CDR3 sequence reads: CSVDEGVTDTQYF. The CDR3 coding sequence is TGCAGCGTTGACGAAGGGGTCACAGATACGCAGTATTTT.

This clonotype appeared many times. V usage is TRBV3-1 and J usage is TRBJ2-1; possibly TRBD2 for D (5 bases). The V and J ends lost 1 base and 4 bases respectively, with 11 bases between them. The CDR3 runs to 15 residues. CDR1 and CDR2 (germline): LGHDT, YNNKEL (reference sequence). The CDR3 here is CASSQVPDSYNEQFF. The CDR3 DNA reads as TGTGCCAGCAGCCAAGTTCCGGACTCGTACAATGAGCAGTTCTTC.

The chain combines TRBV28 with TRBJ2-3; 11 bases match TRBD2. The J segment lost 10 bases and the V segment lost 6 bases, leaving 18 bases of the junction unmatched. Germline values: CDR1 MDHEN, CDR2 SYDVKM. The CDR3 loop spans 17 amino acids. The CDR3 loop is CASSPIAGGLFTDAQYF. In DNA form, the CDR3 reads TGTGCCAGCAGCCCCATAGCGGGAGGGCTATTCACAGACGCGCAGTATTTT. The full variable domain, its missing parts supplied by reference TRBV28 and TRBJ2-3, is DVKVTQSSRYLVKRTGEKVFLECVQDMDHENMFWYRQDPGLGLRLIYFSYDVKMKEKGDIPEGYSVSREKKERFSLILESASTNQTSMYLCASSPIAGGLFTDAQYFGPGTRLTVL.

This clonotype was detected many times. The CDR3 coding sequence is TGTGCCAGCAGTCCTTTTTCGGGGGGGAACTCACCCCTCCACTTT. It is translated as CASSPFSGGNSPLHF. This chain uses TRBV25-1 with TRBJ1-6, with D possibly TRBD1 on 5 matching bases. Trimming removed 5 bases from V and 10 bases from J, with 18 bases in between. Germline values: CDR1 MGHDK, CDR2 SYGVNS. The length of the CDR3 is 15 residues. Looking up the rest from reference TRBV25-1 and TRBJ1-6 gives the full variable domain: EADIYQTPRYLVIGTGKKITLECSQTMGHDKMYWYQQDPGMELHLIHYSYGVNSTEKGDLSSESTVSRIRTEHFPLTLESARPSHTSQYLCASSPFSGGNSPLHFGNGTRLTVT.

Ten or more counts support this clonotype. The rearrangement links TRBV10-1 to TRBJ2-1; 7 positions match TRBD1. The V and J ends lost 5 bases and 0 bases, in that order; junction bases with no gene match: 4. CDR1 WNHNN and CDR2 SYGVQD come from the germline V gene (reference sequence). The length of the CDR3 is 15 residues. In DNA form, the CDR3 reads TGCGCCAGCAGTCGGGACAGTAGCTCCTACAATGAGCAGTTCTTC. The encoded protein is CASSRDSSSYNEQFF.

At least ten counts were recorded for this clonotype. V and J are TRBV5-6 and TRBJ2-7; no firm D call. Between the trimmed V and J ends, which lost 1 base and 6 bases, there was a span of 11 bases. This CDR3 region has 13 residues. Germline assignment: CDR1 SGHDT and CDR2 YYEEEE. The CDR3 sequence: CASSLNGHAEQYF. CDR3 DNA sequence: TGTGCCAGCAGCTTGAATGGGCACGCCGAGCAGTACTTC.

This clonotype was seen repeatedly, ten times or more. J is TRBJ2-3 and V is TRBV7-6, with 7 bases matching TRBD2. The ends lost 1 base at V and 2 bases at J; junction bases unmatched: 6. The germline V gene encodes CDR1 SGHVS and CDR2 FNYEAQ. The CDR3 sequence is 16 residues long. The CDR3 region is CASSLVPSGYTDTQYF. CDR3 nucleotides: TGTGCCAGCAGCTTAGTTCCTAGCGGATACACAGATACGCAGTATTTT.

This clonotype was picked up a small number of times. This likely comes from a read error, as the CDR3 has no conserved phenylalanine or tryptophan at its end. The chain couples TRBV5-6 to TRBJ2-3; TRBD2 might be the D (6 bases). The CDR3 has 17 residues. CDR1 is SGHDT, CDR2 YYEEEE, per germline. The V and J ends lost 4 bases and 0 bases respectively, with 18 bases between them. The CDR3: CASSRPIAAASTDTQYS. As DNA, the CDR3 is TGTGCCAGCAGCCGTCCCATAGCGGCTGCTAGCACAGATACGCAGTATTCT.

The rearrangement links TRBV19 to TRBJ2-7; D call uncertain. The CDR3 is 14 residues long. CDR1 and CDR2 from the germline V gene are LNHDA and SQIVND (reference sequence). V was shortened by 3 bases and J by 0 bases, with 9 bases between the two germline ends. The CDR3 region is CASSIIENSYEQYF. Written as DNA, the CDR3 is TGTGCCAGTAGTATTATCGAGAACTCCTACGAGCAGTACTTC.

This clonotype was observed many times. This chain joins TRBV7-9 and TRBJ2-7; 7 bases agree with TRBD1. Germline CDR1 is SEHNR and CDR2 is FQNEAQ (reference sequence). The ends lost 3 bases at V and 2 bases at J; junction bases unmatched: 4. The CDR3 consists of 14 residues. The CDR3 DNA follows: TGTGCCAGCAGCTTCGTGACAGGGCCCTACGAGCAGTACTTC. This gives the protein CASSFVTGPYEQYF.